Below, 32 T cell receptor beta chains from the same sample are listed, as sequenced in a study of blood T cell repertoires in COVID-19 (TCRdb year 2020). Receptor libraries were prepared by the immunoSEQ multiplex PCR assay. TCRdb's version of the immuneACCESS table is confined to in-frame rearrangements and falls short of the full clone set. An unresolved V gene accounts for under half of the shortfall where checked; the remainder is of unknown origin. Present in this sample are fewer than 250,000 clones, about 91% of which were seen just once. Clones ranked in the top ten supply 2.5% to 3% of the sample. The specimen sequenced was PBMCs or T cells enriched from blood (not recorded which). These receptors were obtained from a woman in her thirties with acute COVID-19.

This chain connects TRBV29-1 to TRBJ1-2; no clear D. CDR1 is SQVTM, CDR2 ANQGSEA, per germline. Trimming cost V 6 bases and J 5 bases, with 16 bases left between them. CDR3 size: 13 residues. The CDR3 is CSVPSGEAYGYTF. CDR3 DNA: TGCAGCGTCCCCAGCGGCGAAGCTTATGGCTACACCTTC.

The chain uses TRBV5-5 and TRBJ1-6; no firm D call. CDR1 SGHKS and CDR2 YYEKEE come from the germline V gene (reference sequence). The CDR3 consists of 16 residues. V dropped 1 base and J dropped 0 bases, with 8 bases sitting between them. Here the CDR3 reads CASSLPFSSYNSPLHF. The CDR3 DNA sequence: TGTGCCAGCAGCTTGCCTTTCAGCTCCTATAATTCACCCCTCCACTTT.

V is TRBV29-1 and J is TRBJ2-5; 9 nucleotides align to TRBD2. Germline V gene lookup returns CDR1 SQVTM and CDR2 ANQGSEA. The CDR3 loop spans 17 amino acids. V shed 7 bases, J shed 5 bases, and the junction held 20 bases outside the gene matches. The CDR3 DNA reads TGCAGCGCCAGACGAGCGGGGGGTGGCCTAAGTGGGGAGACCCAGTACTTC. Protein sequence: CSARRAGGGLSGETQYF.

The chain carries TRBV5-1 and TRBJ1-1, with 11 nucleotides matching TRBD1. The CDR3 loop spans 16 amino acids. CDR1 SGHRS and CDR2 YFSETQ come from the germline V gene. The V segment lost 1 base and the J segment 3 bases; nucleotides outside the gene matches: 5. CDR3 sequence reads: CASSLTPGQGDTEAFF. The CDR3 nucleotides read TGCGCCAGCAGCTTGACCCCGGGACAGGGGGACACTGAAGCTTTCTTT.

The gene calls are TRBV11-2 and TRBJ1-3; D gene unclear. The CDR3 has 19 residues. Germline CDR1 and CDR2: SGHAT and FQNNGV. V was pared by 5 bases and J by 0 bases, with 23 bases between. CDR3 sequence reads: CASSPTGWFLPYSGNTIYF. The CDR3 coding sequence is TGTGCCAGCAGCCCTACCGGGTGGTTTCTGCCGTACTCTGGAAACACCATATATTTT.

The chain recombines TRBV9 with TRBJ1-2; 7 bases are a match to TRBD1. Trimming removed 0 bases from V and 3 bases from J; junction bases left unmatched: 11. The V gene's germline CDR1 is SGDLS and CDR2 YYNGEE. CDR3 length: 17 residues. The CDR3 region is CASSVAKGAGVDYGYTF. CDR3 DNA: TGTGCCAGCAGCGTAGCTAAGGGGGCCGGGGTCGACTATGGCTACACCTTC.

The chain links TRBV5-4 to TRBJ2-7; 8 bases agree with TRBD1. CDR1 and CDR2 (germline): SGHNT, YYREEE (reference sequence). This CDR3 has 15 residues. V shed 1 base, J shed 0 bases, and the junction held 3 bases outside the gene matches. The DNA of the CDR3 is TGTGCCAGCAGCTTGTTAACAGGGGGCTCCTACGAGCAGTACTTC. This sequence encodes CASSLLTGGSYEQYF.

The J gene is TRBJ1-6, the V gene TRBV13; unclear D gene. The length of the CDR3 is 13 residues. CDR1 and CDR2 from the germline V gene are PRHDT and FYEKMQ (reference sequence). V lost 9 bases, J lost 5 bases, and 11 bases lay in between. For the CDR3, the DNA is TGTGCCAGTAGTGTCAGGAATAATTCACCCCTCCACTTT. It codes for CASSVRNNSPLHF. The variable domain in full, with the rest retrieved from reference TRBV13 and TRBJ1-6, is AAGVIQSPRHLIKEKRETATLKCYPIPRHDTVYWYQQGPGQDPQFLISFYEKMQSDKGSIPDRFSAQQFSDYHSELNMSSLELGDSALYFCASSVRNNSPLHFGNGTRLTVT.

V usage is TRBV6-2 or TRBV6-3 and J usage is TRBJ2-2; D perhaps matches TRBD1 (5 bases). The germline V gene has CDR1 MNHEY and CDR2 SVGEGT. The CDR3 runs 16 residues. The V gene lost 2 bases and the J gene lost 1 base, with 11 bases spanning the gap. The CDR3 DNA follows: TGTGCCAGCAGTTACCCACCTGGACAGAACACCGGGGAGCTGTTTTTT. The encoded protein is CASSYPPGQNTGELFF.

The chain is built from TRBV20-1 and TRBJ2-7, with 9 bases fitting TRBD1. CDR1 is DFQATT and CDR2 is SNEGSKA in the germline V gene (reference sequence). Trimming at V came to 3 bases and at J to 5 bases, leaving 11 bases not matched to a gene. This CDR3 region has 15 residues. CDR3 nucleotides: TGCAGTGCTAGTGCGCCGGGACAGGGAGTAAACGAGCAGTACTTC. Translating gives CSASAPGQGVNEQYF.

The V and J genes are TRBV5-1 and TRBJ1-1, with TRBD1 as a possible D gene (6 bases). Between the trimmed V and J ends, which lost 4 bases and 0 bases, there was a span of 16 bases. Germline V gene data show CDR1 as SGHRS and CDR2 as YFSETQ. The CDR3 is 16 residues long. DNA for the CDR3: TGCGCCAGCAGCCAGCTGACAGGAACCATGAACACTGAAGCTTTCTTT. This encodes CASSQLTGTMNTEAFF.

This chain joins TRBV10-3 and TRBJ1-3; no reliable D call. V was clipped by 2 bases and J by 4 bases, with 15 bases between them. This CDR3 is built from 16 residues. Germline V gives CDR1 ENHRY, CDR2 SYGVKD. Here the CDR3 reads CAISEEWSLSGNTIYF. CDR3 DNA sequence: TGTGCCATCAGTGAGGAATGGAGCTTAAGCGGAAACACCATATATTTT.

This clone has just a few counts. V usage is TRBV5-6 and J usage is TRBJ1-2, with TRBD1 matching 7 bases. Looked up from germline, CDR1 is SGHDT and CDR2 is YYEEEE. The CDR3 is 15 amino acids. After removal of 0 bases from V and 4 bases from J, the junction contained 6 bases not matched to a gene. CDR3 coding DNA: TGTGCCAGCAGCTTGGCTCGCAGGGGGATCTATGGCTACACCTTC. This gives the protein CASSLARRGIYGYTF.

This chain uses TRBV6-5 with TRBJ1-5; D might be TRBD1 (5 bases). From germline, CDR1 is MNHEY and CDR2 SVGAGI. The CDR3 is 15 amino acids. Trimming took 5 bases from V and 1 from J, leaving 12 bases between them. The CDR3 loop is CASSPQGWSNQPQHF. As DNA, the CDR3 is TGTGCCAGCAGTCCCCAGGGATGGAGCAATCAGCCCCAGCATTTT.

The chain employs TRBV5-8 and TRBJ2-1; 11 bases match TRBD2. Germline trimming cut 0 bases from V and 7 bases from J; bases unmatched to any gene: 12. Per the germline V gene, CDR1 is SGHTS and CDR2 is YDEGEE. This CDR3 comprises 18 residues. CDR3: CASSLVIVVAGGRNEQFF. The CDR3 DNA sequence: TGTGCCAGCAGCTTGGTCATCGTAGTAGCGGGGGGGCGAAATGAGCAGTTCTTC.

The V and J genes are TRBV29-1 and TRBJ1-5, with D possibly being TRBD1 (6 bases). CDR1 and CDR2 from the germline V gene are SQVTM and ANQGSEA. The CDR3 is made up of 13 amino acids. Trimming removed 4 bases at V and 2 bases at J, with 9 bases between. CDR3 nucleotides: TGCAGCGTTGGGGCAGGGGGCAATCAGCCCCAGCATTTT. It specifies CSVGAGGNQPQHF.

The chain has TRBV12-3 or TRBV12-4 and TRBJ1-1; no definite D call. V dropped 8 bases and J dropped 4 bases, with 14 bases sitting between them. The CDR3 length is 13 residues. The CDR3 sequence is CASLKRLSTEAFF. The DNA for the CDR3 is TGTGCCAGCCTGAAGCGTCTCTCCACTGAAGCTTTCTTT.

CDR3 sequence (DNA): TGTGCCAGCAGCTTAGTTGTAGCAAGCGGGGAGCTGTTTTTT. It codes for CASSLVVASGELFF. The chain links TRBV5-5 to TRBJ2-2; unclear D gene. Germline CDR1 and CDR2: SGHKS and YYEKEE (reference sequence). Trimming stripped 2 bases from V and 7 bases from J, with 12 bases between. The CDR3 contains 14 residues.

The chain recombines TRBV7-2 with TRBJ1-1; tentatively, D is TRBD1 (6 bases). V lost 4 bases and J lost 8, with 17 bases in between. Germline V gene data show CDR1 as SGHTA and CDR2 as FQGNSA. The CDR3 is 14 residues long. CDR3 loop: CASSSGTLPKEAFF. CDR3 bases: TGTGCCAGCAGCTCCGGGACACTACCTAAGGAAGCTTTCTTT.

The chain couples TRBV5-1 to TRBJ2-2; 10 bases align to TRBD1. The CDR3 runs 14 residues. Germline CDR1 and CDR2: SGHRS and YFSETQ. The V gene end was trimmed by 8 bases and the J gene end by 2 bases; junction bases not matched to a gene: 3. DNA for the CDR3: TGCGCCAGTTGGGACAGGGGAAACACCGGGGAGCTGTTTTTT. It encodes CASWDRGNTGELFF.

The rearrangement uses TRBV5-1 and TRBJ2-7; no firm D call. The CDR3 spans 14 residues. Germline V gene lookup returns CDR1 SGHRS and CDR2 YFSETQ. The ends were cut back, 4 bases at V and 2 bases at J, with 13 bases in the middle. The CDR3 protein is CASSPYDSAYEQYF. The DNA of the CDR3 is TGCGCCAGCAGCCCCTATGACTCCGCCTACGAGCAGTACTTC.

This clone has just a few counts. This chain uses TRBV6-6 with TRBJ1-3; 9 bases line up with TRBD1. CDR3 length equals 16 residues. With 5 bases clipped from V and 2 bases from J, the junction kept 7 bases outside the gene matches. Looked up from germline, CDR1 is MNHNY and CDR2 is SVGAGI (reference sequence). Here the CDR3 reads CASSRTQGAAGNTIYF. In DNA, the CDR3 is TGTGCCAGCAGTCGAACACAGGGGGCGGCTGGAAACACCATATATTTT.

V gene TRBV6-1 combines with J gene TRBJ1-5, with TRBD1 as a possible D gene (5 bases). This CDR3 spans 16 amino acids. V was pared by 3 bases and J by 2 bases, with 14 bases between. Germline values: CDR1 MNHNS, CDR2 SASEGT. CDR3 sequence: CASSEFVGGGNQPQHF. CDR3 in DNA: TGTGCCAGCAGTGAGTTCGTCGGGGGAGGCAATCAGCCCCAGCATTTT.

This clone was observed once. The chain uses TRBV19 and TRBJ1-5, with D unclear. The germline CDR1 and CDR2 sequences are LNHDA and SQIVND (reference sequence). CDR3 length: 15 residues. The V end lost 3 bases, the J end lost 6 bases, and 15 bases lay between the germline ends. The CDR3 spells CASSIYGAAVQPQHF. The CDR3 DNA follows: TGTGCCAGTAGTATTTACGGAGCGGCGGTTCAGCCCCAGCATTTT.

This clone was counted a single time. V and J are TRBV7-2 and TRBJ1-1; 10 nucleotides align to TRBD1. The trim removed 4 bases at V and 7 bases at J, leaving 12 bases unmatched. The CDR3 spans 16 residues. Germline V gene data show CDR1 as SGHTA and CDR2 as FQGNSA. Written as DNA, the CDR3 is TGTGCCAGCAGCTCCTCCCCTTGGACAGGGGGGAATGAAGCTTTCTTT. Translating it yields CASSSSPWTGGNEAFF.

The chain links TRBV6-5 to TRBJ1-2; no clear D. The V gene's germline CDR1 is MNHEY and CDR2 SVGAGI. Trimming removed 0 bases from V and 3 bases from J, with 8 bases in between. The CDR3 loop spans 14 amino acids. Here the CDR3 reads CASSYSGEDYGYTF. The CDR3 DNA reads TGTGCCAGCAGTTACTCAGGAGAAGACTATGGCTACACCTTC.

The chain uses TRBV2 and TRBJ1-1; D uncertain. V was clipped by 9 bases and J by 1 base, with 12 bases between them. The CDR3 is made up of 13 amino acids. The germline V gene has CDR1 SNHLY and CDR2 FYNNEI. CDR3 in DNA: TGTGCCAGTTTAGGAGTTCCGAACACTGAAGCTTTCTTT. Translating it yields CASLGVPNTEAFF.

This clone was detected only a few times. The CDR3 sequence: CASTGRAVQPQHF. CDR3 sequence (DNA): TGCGCCAGCACCGGGAGGGCAGTTCAGCCCCAGCATTTT. This sequence joins TRBV10-2 and TRBJ1-5; unclear D gene. Trimming cost V 7 bases and J 6 bases, with 13 bases left between them. Germline values: CDR1 WSHSY, CDR2 SAAADI. The CDR3 is 13 residues long.

CDR3 DNA: TGTGCCAGCAGTGGGGACAGGAGTGACTACGAGCAGTACTTC. It codes for CASSGDRSDYEQYF. The V call is TRBV25-1, the J call TRBJ2-7; 8 bases line up with TRBD1. The V gene's germline CDR1 is MGHDK and CDR2 SYGVNS. The CDR3 covers 14 residues. The J segment lost 3 bases and the V segment lost 4 bases, leaving 5 bases of the junction unmatched.

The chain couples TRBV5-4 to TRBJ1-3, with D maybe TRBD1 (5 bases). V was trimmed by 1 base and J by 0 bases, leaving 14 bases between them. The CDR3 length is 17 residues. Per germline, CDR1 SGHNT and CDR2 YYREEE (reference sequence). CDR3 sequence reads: CASSLQTGEGSGNTIYF. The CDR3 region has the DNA TGTGCCAGCAGCTTGCAGACGGGGGAGGGCTCTGGAAACACCATATATTTT.

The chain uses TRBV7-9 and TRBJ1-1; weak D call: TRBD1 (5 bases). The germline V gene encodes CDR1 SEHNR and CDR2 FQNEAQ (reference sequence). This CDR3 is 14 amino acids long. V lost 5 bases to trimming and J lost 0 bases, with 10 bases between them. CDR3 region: CASSHQTVNTEAFF. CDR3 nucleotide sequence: TGTGCCAGCAGCCACCAGACAGTGAACACTGAAGCTTTCTTT.

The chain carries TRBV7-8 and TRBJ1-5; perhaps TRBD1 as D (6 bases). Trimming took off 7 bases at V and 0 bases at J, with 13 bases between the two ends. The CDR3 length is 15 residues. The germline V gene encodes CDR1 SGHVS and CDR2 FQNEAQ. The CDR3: CASTSGQNSNQPQHF. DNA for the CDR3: TGTGCCAGCACGTCTGGACAGAATAGCAATCAGCCCCAGCATTTT.